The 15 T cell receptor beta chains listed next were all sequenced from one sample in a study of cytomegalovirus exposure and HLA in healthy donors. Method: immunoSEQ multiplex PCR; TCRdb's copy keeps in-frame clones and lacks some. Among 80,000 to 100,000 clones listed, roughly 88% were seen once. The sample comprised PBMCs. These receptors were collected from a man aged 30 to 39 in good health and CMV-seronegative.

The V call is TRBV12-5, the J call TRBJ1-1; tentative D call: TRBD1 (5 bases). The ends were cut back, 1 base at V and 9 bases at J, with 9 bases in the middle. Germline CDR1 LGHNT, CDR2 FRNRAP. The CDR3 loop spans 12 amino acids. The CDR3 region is CASGLDGGKAFF. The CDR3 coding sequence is TGTGCTAGTGGTTTGGACGGGGGGAAAGCTTTCTTT. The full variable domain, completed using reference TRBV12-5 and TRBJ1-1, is DARVTQTPRHKVTEMGQEVTMRCQPILGHNTVFWYRQTMMQGLELLAYFRNRAPLDDSGMPKDRFSAEMPDATLATLKIQPSEPRDSAVYFCASGLDGGKAFFGQGTRLTVV.

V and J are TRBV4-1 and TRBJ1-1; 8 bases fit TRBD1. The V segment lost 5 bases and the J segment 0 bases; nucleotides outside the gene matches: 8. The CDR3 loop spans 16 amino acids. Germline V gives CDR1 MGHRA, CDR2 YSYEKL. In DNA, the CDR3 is TGCGCCAGCAGCACTCGGACAGGGATTATGAACACTGAAGCTTTCTTT. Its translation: CASSTRTGIMNTEAFF.

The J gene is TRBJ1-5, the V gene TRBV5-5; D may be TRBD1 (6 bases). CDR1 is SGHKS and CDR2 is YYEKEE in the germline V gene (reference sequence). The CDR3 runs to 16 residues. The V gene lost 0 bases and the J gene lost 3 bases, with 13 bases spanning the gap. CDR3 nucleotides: TGTGCCAGCAGCTTGGCCCCGGACAGCTACAATCAGCCCCAGCATTTT. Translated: CASSLAPDSYNQPQHF.

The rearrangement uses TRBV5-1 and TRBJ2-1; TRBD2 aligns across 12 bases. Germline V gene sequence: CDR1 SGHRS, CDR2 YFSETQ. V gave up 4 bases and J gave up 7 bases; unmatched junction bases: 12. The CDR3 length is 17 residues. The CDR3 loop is CASSILLTSGRGNEQFF. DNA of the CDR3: TGCGCCAGCAGCATTCTCCTGACTAGCGGGAGAGGGAATGAGCAGTTCTTC.

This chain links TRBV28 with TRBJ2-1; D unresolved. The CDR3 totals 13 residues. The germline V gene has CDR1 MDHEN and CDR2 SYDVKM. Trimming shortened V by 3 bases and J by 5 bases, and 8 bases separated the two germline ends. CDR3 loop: CASSFPEDNEQFF. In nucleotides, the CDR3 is TGTGCCAGCAGTTTTCCTGAGGACAATGAGCAGTTCTTC.

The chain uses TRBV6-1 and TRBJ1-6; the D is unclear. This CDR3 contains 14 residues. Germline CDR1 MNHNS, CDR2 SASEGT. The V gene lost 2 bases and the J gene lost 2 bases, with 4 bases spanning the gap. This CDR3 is CASSEQTYNSPLHF. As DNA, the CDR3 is TGTGCCAGCAGTGAACAGACCTATAATTCACCCCTCCACTTT.

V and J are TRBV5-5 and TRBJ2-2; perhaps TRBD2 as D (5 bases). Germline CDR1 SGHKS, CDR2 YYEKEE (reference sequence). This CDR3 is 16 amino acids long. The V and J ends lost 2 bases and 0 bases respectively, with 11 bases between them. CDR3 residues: CASSFGVAPNTGELFF. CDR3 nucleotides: TGTGCCAGCAGCTTTGGGGTAGCGCCGAACACCGGGGAGCTGTTTTTT.

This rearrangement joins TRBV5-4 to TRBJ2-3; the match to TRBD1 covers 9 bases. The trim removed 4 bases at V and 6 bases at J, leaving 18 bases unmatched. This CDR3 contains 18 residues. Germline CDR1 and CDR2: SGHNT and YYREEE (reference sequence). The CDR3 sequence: CASSQKTLRDRVTDTQYF. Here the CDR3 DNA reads TGTGCCAGCAGCCAAAAGACGCTTCGGGACAGGGTAACTGATACGCAGTATTTT.

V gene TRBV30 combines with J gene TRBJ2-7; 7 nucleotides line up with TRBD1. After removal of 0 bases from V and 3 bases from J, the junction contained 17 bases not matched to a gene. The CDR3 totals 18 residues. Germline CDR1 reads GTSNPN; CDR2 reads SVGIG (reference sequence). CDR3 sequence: CAWSVNGGQGQRYYEQYF. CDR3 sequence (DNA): TGTGCCTGGAGTGTAAATGGGGGTCAGGGACAGCGCTACTACGAGCAGTACTTC.

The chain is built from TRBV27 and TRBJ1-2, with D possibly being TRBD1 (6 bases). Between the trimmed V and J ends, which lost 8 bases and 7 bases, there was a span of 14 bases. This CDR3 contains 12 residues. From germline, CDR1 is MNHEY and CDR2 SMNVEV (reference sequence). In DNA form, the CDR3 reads TGTGCCAGCGGGAACTCAGGGGTTGGCTACACCTTC. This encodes CASGNSGVGYTF.

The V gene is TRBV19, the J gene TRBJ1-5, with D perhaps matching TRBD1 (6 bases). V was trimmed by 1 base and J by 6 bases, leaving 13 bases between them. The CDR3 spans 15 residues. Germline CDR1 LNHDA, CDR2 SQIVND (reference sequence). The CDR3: CASSIGGGAGQPQHF. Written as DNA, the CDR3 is TGTGCCAGTAGTATAGGAGGGGGGGCGGGTCAGCCCCAGCATTTT.

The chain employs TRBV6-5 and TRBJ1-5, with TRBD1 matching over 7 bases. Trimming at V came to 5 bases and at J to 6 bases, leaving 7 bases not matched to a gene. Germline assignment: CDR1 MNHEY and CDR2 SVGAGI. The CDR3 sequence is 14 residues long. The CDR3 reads CASSRGTAGQPQHF. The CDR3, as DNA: TGTGCCAGCAGTAGGGGGACAGCGGGTCAGCCCCAGCATTTT.

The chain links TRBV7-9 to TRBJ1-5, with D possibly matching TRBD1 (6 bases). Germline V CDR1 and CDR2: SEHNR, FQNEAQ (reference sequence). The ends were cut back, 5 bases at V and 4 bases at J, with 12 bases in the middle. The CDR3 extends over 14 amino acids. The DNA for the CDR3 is TGTGCCAGCAGCCCGACAGGCATTAATCAGCCCCAGCATTTT. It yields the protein CASSPTGINQPQHF.

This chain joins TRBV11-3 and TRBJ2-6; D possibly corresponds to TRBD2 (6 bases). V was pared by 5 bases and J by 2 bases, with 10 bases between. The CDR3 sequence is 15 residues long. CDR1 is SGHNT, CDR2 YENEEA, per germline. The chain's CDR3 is CASSGTGAGANVLTF. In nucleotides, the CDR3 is TGTGCCAGCAGCGGTACGGGGGCTGGGGCCAACGTCCTGACTTTC.

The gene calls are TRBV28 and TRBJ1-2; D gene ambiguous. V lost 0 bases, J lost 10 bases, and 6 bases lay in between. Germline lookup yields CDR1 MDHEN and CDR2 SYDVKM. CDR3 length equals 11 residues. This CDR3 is CASSLWRDYTF. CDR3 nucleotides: TGTGCCAGCAGTTTATGGAGGGACTACACCTTC.